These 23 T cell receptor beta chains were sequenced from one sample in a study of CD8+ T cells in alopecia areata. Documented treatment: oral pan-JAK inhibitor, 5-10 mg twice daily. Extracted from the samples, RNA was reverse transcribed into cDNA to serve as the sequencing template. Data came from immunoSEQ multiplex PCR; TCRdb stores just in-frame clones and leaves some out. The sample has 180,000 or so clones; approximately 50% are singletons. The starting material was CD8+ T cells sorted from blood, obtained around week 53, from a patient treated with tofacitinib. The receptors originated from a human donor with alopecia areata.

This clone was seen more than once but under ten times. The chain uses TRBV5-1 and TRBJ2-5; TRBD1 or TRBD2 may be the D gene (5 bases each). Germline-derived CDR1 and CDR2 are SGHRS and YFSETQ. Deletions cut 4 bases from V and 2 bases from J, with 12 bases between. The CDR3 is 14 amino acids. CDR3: CASSKPGLQETQYF. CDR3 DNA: TGCGCCAGCAGCAAACCGGGGCTGCAAGAGACCCAGTACTTC.

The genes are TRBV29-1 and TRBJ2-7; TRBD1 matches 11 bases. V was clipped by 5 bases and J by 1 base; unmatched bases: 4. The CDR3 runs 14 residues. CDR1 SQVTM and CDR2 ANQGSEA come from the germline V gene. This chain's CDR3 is CSVPGQGESYEQYF. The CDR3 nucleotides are TGCAGCGTTCCGGGACAGGGGGAGTCCTACGAGCAGTACTTC.

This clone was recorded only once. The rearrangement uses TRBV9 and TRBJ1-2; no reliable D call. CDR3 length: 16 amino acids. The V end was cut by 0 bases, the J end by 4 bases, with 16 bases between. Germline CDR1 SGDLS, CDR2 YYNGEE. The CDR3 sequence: CASSVGNIGSSYGYTF. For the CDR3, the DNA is TGTGCCAGCAGCGTAGGTAATATTGGCAGCAGCTATGGCTACACCTTC.

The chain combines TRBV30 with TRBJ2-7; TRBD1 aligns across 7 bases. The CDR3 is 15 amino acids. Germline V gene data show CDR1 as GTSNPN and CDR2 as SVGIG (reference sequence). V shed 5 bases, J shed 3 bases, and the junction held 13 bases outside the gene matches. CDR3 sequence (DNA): TGTGCCTGGCAAAATACGAGGGACAGCAACTACGAGCAGTACTTC. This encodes CAWQNTRDSNYEQYF.

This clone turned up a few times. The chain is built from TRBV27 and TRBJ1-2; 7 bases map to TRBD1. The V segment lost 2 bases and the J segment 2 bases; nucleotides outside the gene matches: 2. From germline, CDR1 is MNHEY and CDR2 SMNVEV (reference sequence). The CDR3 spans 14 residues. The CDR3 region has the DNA TGTGCCAGCAGTTTAAGGGACAGCAACTATGGCTACACCTTC. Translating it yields CASSLRDSNYGYTF.

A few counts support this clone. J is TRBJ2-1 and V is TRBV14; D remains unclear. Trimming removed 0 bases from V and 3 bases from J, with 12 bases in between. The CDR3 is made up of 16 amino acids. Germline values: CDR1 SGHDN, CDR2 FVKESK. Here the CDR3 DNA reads TGTGCCAGCAGCCAAGAGAAAGGATTATACTACAATGAGCAGTTCTTC. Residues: CASSQEKGLYYNEQFF.

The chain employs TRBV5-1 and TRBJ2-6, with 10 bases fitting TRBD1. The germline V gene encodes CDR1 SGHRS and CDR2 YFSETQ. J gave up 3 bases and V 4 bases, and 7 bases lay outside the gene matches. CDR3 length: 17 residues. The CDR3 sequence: CASSQWGQGYGANVLTF. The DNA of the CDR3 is TGCGCCAGCAGCCAGTGGGGACAGGGGTATGGGGCCAACGTCCTGACTTTC.

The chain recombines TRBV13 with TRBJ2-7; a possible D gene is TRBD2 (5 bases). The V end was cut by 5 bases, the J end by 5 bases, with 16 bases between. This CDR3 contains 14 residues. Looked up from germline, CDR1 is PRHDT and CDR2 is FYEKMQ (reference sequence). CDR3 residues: CASSPPGLFDEQYF. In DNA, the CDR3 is TGTGCCAGCAGCCCCCCGGGGTTATTTGACGAGCAGTACTTC.

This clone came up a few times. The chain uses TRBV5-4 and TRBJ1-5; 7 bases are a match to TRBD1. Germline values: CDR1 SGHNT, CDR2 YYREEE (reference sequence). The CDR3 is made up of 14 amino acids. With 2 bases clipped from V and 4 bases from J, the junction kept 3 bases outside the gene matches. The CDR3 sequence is CASSFQGGNQPQHF. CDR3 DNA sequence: TGTGCCAGCAGCTTCCAGGGGGGGAATCAGCCCCAGCATTTT.

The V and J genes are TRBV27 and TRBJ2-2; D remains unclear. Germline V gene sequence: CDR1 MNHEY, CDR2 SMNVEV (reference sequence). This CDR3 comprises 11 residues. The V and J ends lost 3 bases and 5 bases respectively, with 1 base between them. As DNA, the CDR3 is TGTGCCAGCAGTTTGACCGGGGAGCTGTTTTTT. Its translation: CASSLTGELFF.

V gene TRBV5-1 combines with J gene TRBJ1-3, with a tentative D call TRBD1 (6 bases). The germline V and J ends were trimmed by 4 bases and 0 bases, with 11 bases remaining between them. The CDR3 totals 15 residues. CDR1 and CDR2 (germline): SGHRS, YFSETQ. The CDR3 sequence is CASSPDSRSGNTIYF. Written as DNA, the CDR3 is TGCGCCAGCAGCCCGGACAGCCGCTCTGGAAACACCATATATTTT.

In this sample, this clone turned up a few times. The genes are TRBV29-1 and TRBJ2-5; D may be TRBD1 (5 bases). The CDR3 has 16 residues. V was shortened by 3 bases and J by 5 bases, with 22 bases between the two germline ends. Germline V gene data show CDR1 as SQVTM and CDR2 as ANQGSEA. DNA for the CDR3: TGCAGCGTTGAGCTTCCCGGTATTCAGGGTTGGGAGACCCAGTACTTC. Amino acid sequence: CSVELPGIQGWETQYF. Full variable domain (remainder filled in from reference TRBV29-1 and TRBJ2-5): SAVISQKPSRDICQRGTSLTIQCQVDSQVTMMFWYRQQPGQSLTLIATANQGSEATYESGFVIDKFPISRPNLTFSTLTVSNMSPEDSSIYLCSVELPGIQGWETQYFGPGTRLLVL.

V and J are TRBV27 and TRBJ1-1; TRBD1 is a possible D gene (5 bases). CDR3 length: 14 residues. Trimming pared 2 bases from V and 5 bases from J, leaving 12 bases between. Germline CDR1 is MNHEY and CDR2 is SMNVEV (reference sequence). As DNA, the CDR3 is TGTGCCAGCAGTTTAGGGGGGGGAGGTACTGAAGCTTTCTTT. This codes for CASSLGGGGTEAFF.

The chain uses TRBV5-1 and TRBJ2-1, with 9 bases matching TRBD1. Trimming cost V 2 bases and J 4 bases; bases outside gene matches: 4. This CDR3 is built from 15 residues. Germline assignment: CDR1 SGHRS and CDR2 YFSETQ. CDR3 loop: CASSFTGGLYNEQFF. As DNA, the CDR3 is TGCGCCAGCAGCTTTACAGGGGGCCTTTACAATGAGCAGTTCTTC.

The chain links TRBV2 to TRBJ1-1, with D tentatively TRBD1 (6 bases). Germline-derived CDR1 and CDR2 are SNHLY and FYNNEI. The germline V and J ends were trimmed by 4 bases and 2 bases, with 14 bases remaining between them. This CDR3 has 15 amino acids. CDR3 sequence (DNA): TGTGCCAGCAGTGCGACAGGTGAACTTAACACTGAAGCTTTCTTT. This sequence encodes CASSATGELNTEAFF.

In nucleotides, the CDR3 is TGTGCCAGCAGCCCCCAGGGGAAAGATACGCAGTATTTT. It specifies CASSPQGKDTQYF. The V call is TRBV13, the J call TRBJ2-3; tentatively, D is TRBD1 (6 bases). Deletions cut 5 bases from V and 5 bases from J, with 11 bases between. The CDR3 contains 13 residues. The germline CDR1 and CDR2 sequences are PRHDT and FYEKMQ (reference sequence).

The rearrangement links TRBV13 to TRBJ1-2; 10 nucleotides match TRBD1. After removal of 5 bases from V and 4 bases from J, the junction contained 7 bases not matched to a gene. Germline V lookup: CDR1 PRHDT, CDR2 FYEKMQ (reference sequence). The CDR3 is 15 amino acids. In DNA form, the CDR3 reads TGTGCCAGCAGCGACCAGGGACAGGGGCTCTATGGCTACACCTTC. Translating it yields CASSDQGQGLYGYTF.

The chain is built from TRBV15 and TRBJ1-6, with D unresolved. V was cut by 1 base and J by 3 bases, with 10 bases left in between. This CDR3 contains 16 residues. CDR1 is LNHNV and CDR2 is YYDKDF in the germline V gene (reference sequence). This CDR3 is CATSRAQTVYNSPLHF. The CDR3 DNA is TGTGCCACCAGCAGAGCTCAGACGGTCTATAATTCACCCCTCCACTTT. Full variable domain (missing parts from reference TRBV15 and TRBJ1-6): DAMVIQNPRYQVTQFGKPVTLSCSQTLNHNVMYWYQQKSSQAPKLLFHYYDKDFNNEADTPDNFQSRRPNTSFCFLDIRSPGLGDTAMYLCATSRAQTVYNSPLHFGNGTRLTVT.

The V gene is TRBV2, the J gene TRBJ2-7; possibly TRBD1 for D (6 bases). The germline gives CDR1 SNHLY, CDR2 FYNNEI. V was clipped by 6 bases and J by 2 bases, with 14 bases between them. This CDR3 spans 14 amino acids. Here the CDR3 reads CASRSIQGTYEQYF. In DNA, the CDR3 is TGTGCCAGCAGGAGTATACAGGGAACCTACGAGCAGTACTTC.

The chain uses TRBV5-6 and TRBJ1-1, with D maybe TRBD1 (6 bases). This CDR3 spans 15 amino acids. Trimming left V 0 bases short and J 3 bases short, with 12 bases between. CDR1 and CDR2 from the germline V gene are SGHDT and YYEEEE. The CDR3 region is CASSLADRGYTEAFF. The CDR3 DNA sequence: TGTGCCAGCAGCTTGGCGGACAGAGGTTACACTGAAGCTTTCTTT.

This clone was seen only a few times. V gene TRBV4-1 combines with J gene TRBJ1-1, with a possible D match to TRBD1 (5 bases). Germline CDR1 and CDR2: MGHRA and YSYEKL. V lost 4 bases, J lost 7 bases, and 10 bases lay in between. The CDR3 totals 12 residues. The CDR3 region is CASSPDRLEAFF. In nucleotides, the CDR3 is TGCGCCAGCAGCCCAGACAGACTTGAAGCTTTCTTT.

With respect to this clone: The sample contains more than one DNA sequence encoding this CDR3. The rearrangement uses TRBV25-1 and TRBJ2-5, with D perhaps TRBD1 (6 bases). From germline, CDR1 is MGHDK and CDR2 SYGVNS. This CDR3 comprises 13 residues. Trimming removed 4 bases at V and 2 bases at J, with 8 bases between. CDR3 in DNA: TGTGCCAGCAGTGGGACAGAACAAGAGACCCAGTACTTC. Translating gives CASSGTEQETQYF.

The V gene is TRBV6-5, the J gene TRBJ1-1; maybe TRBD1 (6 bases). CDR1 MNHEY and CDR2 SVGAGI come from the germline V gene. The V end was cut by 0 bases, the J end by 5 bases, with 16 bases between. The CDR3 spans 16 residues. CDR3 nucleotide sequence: TGTGCCAGCAGTTACTCTAGAGGACAGTCGACGACTGAAGCTTTCTTT. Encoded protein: CASSYSRGQSTTEAFF.